These 21 T cell receptor beta chains originate from one sample sequenced in a study of CD8 T cells in ankylosing spondylitis (dated by TCRdb to about 2017). General study outcomes and caveats: A TCR beta motif of seven or eight highly homologous amino acid variants appeared characteristic of blood from ankylosing spondylitis patients.

Their recognized antigens are unknown. Libraries were prepared through 5' RACE. Sequencing was performed on an Illumina HiSeq 2500. TCRdb ran its own pipeline on the public reads, namely fastp trimming at Q25 and MiXCR clone calling, and kept in-frame beta chains. Rows matching on CDR3 protein sequence are summarized as one entry with the most common DNA and genes. In all, the sample holds about 330,000 distinct CDR3 sequences, and 6.5% to 10% of those were seen once. Clones ranked in the top ten supply more than 12% of the sample. Sequenced sample: blood, either unsorted or a sorted T cell fraction (not recorded which). Source of these receptors: a male donor with ankylosing spondylitis.

This clonotype was detected only a few times. The gene calls are TRBV12-3 or TRBV12-4 and TRBJ1-5; D is perhaps TRBD1 (5 bases). Trimming shortened V by 7 bases and J by 0 bases, and 7 bases separated the two germline ends. The CDR3 length is 13 residues. CDR3 amino acids: CASNGGSNQPQHF. The CDR3 DNA reads TGTGCCAGCAATGGGGGTAGCAATCAGCCCCAGCATTTT.

This clonotype was observed many times. The chain carries TRBV5-1 and TRBJ2-5, with D unresolved. The CDR3 runs to 17 residues. V was clipped by 0 bases and J by 2 bases, with 17 bases between them. The germline gives CDR1 SGHRS, CDR2 YFSETQ. CDR3: CASSLGVIADGQETQYF. CDR3 bases: TGCGCCAGCAGCTTGGGGGTAATAGCCGATGGACAAGAGACCCAGTACTTC.

At least ten counts were recorded for this clonotype. The V gene is TRBV21-1, the J gene TRBJ2-7; TRBD1 is the table's D call and was not checked against the DNA. TRBV21-1 is an annotated pseudogene. The length of the CDR3 is 18 residues. The CDR3 region has the DNA TGTGCCAGCAGCAGGCCGAGAGTGGGGACCGCGCTTTCCTACGAGCAGTACTTC. Its translation: CASSRPRVGTALSYEQYF.

Many counts were recorded for this clonotype. This rearrangement joins TRBV19 to TRBJ1-5; no firm D call. The V gene's germline CDR1 is LNHDA and CDR2 SQIVND (reference sequence). Trimming removed 7 bases from V and 0 bases from J, with 13 bases in between. The CDR3 totals 15 residues. CDR3 sequence: CASTLGSYSNQPQHF. In DNA, the CDR3 is TGTGCCAGTACTTTGGGGAGTTATAGCAATCAGCCCCAGCATTTT.

The chain combines TRBV3-1 with TRBJ2-2; D is tentatively TRBD1 or TRBD2 (5 bases each). Germline V gene data show CDR1 as LGHDT and CDR2 as YNNKEL (reference sequence). V was shortened by 0 bases and J by 5 bases, with 10 bases between the two germline ends. The CDR3 totals 15 residues. In DNA form, the CDR3 reads TGTGCCAGCAGCCAAGAGGCAGGGAGAACCGGGGAGCTGTTTTTT. Translation: CASSQEAGRTGELFF.

This chain links TRBV9 with TRBJ2-7; 9 nucleotides line up with TRBD2. The CDR3 loop spans 14 amino acids. Losses at the gene ends were 4 bases for V and 7 bases for J; bases not matched to a gene: 9. Looked up from germline, CDR1 is SGDLS and CDR2 is YYNGEE. The CDR3 loop is CASSTEGTSNEQYF. In DNA, the CDR3 is TGTGCCAGCAGCACCGAGGGGACTAGCAATGAGCAGTACTTC.

This clonotype was counted a few times. V is TRBV7-9 and J is TRBJ2-3; no definite D call. This CDR3 spans 12 amino acids. V shed 6 bases and J shed 2 bases, with 6 bases lying between them. CDR1 SEHNR and CDR2 FQNEAQ come from the germline V gene (reference sequence). CDR3 DNA: TGTGCCAGCAGGTTCTACACAGATACGCAGTATTTT. Translated, it gives CASRFYTDTQYF.

This clonotype was observed a handful of times. The chain combines TRBV5-5 with TRBJ2-1, with D possibly TRBD2 on 6 matching bases. CDR1 and CDR2 from the germline V gene are SGHKS and YYEKEE (reference sequence). The CDR3 has 14 residues. Trimming took 4 bases from V and 4 from J, leaving 12 bases between them. The DNA for the CDR3 is TGTGCCAGCAGCGGCGGGGTGAATTACAATGAGCAGTTCTTC. This codes for CASSGGVNYNEQFF.

In this sample, this clonotype turned up many times. At one end, the junction sequence differs from germline, possibly due to a read error. The V gene is TRBV6-1, the J gene TRBJ1-5; 10 nucleotides align to TRBD1. Germline assignment: CDR1 MNHNS and CDR2 SASEGT. The CDR3 runs 14 residues. The CDR3 coding sequence is TGTGCCAGCAGGGAAGGGACAGGGGTTCAGCCCCAGCATTTT. Translation: CASREGTGVQPQHF.

This clonotype has just a few counts. The rearrangement joins TRBV7-6 to TRBJ2-2; D is unclear. CDR1 is SGHVS and CDR2 is FNYEAQ in the germline V gene. V was cut by 7 bases and J by 5 bases, with 8 bases left in between. This CDR3 region has 12 residues. This CDR3 is CASTQSTGELFF. The CDR3 DNA sequence: TGTGCCAGCACCCAATCGACCGGGGAGCTGTTTTTT. Full variable domain (missing parts from reference TRBV7-6 and TRBJ2-2): GAGVSQSPRYKVTKRGQDVALRCDPISGHVSLYWYRQALGQGPEFLTYFNYEAQQDKSGLPNDRFSAERPEGSISTLTIQRTEQRDSAMYRCASTQSTGELFFGEGSRLTVL.

This clonotype was detected a few times. For the CDR3, the DNA is TGCAGCGTTGACCCCGGGACTAGCGGGCACGAGCAGTACTTC. Translating gives CSVDPGTSGHEQYF. The V call is TRBV29-1, the J call TRBJ2-7; 12 nucleotides line up with TRBD2. Germline CDR1 reads SQVTM; CDR2 reads ANQGSEA. V shed 3 bases and J 5 bases; nucleotides not matched to a gene: 5. The length of the CDR3 is 14 residues.

Only a few counts were recorded for this clonotype. J is TRBJ1-2 and V is TRBV7-2; D is undetermined. Germline CDR1 reads SGHTA; CDR2 reads FQGNSA. This CDR3 has 14 amino acids. V was cut by 1 base and J by 2 bases, with 8 bases left in between. This CDR3 reads CASSLVGPNYGYTF. The CDR3 nucleotides are TGTGCCAGCAGCTTAGTCGGTCCGAACTATGGCTACACCTTC. Filled out from reference TRBV7-2 and TRBJ1-2, the complete variable domain reads GAGVSQSPSNKVTEKGKDVELRCDPISGHTALYWYRQSLGQGLEFLIYFQGNSAPDKSGLPSDRFSAERTGGSVSTLTIQRTQQEDSAVYLCASSLVGPNYGYTFGSGTRLTVV.

The table lists this clonotype with a few counts. The chain is built from TRBV7-8 and TRBJ1-2, with D unclear. Germline V gene lookup returns CDR1 SGHVS and CDR2 FQNEAQ. V dropped 4 bases and J dropped 4 bases, with 16 bases sitting between them. This CDR3 is 15 amino acids long. CDR3 DNA sequence: TGTGCCAGCAGCTCCCCGGCTCTGCCGGGCTATGGCTACACCTTC. This encodes CASSSPALPGYGYTF.

This clonotype was seen a handful of times. This chain uses TRBV7-9 with TRBJ1-2, with D unresolved. CDR1 SEHNR and CDR2 FQNEAQ come from the germline V gene (reference sequence). Trimming pared 1 base from V and 0 bases from J, leaving 15 bases between. The CDR3 is 17 residues long. CDR3 nucleotide sequence: TGTGCCAGCAGCTTAGGGACCTCCTATTCAGCTAACTATGGCTACACCTTC. This codes for CASSLGTSYSANYGYTF.

This clonotype appeared many times. This chain joins TRBV20-1 and TRBJ2-3, with 12 bases matching TRBD2. The V gene end was trimmed by 6 bases and the J gene end by 7 bases; junction bases not matched to a gene: 17. This CDR3 spans 17 amino acids. Germline V gives CDR1 DFQATT, CDR2 SNEGSKA (reference sequence). The CDR3 here is CSAPGLAGGLLFNTQYF. The CDR3 nucleotides read TGCAGTGCCCCTGGGCTAGCGGGAGGGCTGCTCTTTAATACGCAGTATTTT.

This clonotype turned up a few times. The chain joins TRBV5-1 to TRBJ1-1; no clear D. Germline loops: CDR1 SGHRS, CDR2 YFSETQ. Trimming removed 1 base from V and 2 bases from J, with 12 bases in between. The CDR3 consists of 15 residues. CDR3 protein: CASSLLREVNTEAFF. CDR3 coding DNA: TGCGCCAGCAGCTTGCTTAGGGAGGTTAACACTGAAGCTTTCTTT.

The chain links TRBV11-2 to TRBJ2-7, with D possibly being TRBD1 (7 bases). The V gene's germline CDR1 is SGHAT and CDR2 FQNNGV. V lost 0 bases, J lost 5 bases, and 11 bases lay in between. This CDR3 has 14 residues. The CDR3 sequence: CASSLDRGAHEQYF. CDR3 DNA sequence: TGTGCCAGCAGCTTAGACAGGGGGGCCCACGAGCAGTACTTC.

This clonotype was detected a few times. The chain is built from TRBV27 and TRBJ2-7; possibly TRBD2 for D (6 bases). The CDR3 covers 13 residues. CDR1 MNHEY and CDR2 SMNVEV come from the germline V gene (reference sequence). V was cut by 8 bases and J by 2 bases, with 13 bases left in between. The CDR3 reads CASAGTGAYEQYF. CDR3 in DNA: TGTGCCAGCGCTGGGACGGGGGCCTACGAGCAGTACTTC.

This clonotype was detected only a few times. In DNA form, the CDR3 reads TGTGCCAGCAGTTACAACAGGGTTGGGAATCAGCCCCAGCATTTT. Translation: CASSYNRVGNQPQHF. This chain joins TRBV6-2 or TRBV6-3 and TRBJ1-5; a possible D gene is TRBD1 (6 bases). The CDR3 consists of 15 residues. CDR1 is MNHEY and CDR2 is SVGEGT in the germline V gene. V shed 2 bases and J shed 4 bases, with 12 bases lying between them.

This clonotype came up a few times. The V gene is TRBV5-1, the J gene TRBJ2-2; 8 nucleotides agree with TRBD2. The CDR3 is made up of 17 amino acids. V lost 0 bases and J lost 2; bases outside the gene matches: 6. Germline-derived CDR1 and CDR2 are SGHRS and YFSETQ. CDR3 region: CASSLVLAGSNTGELFF. The CDR3 nucleotides are TGCGCCAGCAGCTTGGTGTTAGCGGGATCCAACACCGGGGAGCTGTTTTTT.

This clonotype was observed at least ten times. V usage is TRBV29-1 and J usage is TRBJ2-3, with TRBD2 matching 9 bases. Germline V lookup: CDR1 SQVTM, CDR2 ANQGSEA. The CDR3 length is 14 residues. After removal of 4 bases from V and 2 bases from J, the junction contained 4 bases not matched to a gene. The CDR3: CSVVTSGYTDTQYF. CDR3 nucleotide sequence: TGCAGCGTTGTCACTAGCGGGTACACAGATACGCAGTATTTT.